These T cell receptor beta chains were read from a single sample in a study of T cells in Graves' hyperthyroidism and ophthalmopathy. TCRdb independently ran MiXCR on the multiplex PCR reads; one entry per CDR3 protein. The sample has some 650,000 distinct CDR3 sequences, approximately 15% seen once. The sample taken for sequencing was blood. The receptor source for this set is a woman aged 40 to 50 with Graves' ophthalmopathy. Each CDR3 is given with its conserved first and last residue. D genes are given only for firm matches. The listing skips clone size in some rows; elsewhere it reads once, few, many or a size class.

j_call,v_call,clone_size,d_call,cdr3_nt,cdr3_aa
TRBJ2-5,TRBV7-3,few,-,TGTGCCAGCAGCTTGCAGGGGGGGCTCTTAGAGACCCAGTACTTC,CASSLQGGLLETQYF
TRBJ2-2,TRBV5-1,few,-,TGCGCCAGCAGCTTGTCGGCGGGCTCGGGCTACCGGGAGCTGTTTTTT,CASSLSAGSGYRELFF
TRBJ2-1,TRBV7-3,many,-,TGTGCCAGCAGCTTAAACGGGCAGCTGGAGCAGTTCTTC,CASSLNGQLEQFF
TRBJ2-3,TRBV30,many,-,TGTGCCTTGCGTAGGATCGCAGATACGCAGTATTTT,CALRRIADTQYF
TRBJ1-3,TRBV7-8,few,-,TGTGCCAGCACCCGGTCACAGGTGGTGGGAAACACCATATATTTT,CASTRSQVVGNTIYF
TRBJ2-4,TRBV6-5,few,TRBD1,TGTGCCAGCATTTACTCGACAGGGGCCAAAAACATTCAGTACTTC,CASIYSTGAKNIQYF
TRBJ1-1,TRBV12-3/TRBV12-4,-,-,TGTGCCAGCTCAGAGAACGCTGAAGCTTTCTTT,CASSENAEAFF
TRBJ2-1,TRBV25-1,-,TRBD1,TGTGCCAGCAGTGAACCGTTGACAGGGAACTACAATGAGCAGTTCTTC,CASSEPLTGNYNEQFF
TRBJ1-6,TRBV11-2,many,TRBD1,TGTGCCAGCAGTCCCGGACAGGGGTATTCACCCCTCCACTTT,CASSPGQGYSPLHF
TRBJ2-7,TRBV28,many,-,TGTGCCAGCGAGCGGGCAGGGGGGCGGAGCGAGCAGTACTTC,CASERAGGRSEQYF
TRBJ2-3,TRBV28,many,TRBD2,TGTGCCAGCAGACGTGGCGGGAGAAAAGATACGCAGTATTTT,CASRRGGRKDTQYF
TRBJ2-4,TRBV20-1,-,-,TGCAGTGCAAAAATAGATCCCCAGAGACTAGCCAAAAACATTCAGTACTTC,CSAKIDPQRLAKNIQYF
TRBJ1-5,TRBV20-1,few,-,TGCAGTGCTAGAAAGCCAATCGGGGGCCTGTCGCGCAATCAGCCCCAGCATTTT,CSARKPIGGLSRNQPQHF
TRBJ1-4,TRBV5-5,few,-,TGTGCCAGCAGCATGAGGCGGGAAAAACTGTTTTTT,CASSMRREKLFF
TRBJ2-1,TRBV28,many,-,TGTGCCAGCAGCCCTAGCTTCAGGGGTAATGAGCAGTTCTTC,CASSPSFRGNEQFF
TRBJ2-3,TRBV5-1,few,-,TGCGCCAGCAGTCCCGGGCAGGGTCTGTGGGCGCAGTATTTT,CASSPGQGLWAQYF
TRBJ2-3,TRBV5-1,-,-,TGCGCCAGCAAGGTTGGGACCTGGGCAGATACGCAGTATTTT,CASKVGTWADTQYF
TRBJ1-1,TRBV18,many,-,TGTGCCAGCTCACAACTAGGGGGAGGGACTGAAGCTTTCTTT,CASSQLGGGTEAFF
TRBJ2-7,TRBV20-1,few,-,TGCAGTGCTAGTGGGGGGCAGACCTACTCCTACGAGCAGTACTTC,CSASGGQTYSYEQYF
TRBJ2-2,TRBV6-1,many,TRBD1,TGTGCCCACGAGGGGAGGACAGGGGGAAACACCGGGGAGCTGTTTTTT,CAHEGRTGGNTGELFF
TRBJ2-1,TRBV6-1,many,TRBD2,TGTGCCAGCAGCAACTCCCGGTGGGAAGCGGGAGAGCGGAATGAGCAGTTCTTC,CASSNSRWEAGERNEQFF
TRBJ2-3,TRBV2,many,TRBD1,TGTGCCAGCTGGACAGGGGGATTCACAGATACGCAGTATTTT,CASWTGGFTDTQYF
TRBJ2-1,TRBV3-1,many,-,TGTGCCAGCAGCCTGAGGAGGGAGAAGCAGTTCTTC,CASSLRREKQFF
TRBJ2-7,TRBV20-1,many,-,TGCAGTGCCCCGGACAACTACGAGCAGTACTTC,CSAPDNYEQYF
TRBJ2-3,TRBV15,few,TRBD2,TGTGCCACCAGCAGAGAGGCTAGCGGGTGGGGCTCCACAGATACGCAGTATTTT,CATSREASGWGSTDTQYF
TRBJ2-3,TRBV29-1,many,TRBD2,TGCAGCGTTGAGGGGGTAGCGGGAGGGGGCACAGATACGCAGTATTTT,CSVEGVAGGGTDTQYF
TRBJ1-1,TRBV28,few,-,TGTGCCAGCACCACCTTAGTCTGGGTGACTGAAGCTTTCTTT,CASTTLVWVTEAFF
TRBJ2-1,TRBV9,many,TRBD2,TGTGCCAGCAGCGAGACTAGCGGGAGTTCGCCTAACAATGAGCAGTTCTTC,CASSETSGSSPNNEQFF
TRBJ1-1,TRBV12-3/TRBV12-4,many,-,TGTGCCAGCAGTCACGACACAGGTCTGAACACTGAAGCTTTCTTT,CASSHDTGLNTEAFF
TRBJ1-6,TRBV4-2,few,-,TGTGCCAGCAGCCCTTCCACGGTTAGGAATTCACCCCTCCACTTT,CASSPSTVRNSPLHF
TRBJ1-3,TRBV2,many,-,TGTGCCAGCAGCTACTCAGGGGTAGCCGGAAACACCATATATTTT,CASSYSGVAGNTIYF
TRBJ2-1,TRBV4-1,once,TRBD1,TGCGCCAGCAGCCAGCTTCCCCCCGGGACAGCATACAATGAGCAGTTCTTC,CASSQLPPGTAYNEQFF
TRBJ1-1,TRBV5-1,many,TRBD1,TGCGCCAGCTTCACAGGGGCGGGAATGAACACTGAAGCTTTCTTT,CASFTGAGMNTEAFF
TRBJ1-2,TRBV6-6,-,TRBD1,TGTGCCAGCACCCTAGGGACAGGGAGTGGAAGGGGGACGGCCCCTAACTATGGCTACACCTTC,CASTLGTGSGRGTAPNYGYTF
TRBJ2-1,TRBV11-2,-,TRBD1,TGCGCCAGCAGCCAAGCCCCCAGGGGGCGGTCAAATGAGCAGTTCTTC,CASSQAPRGRSNEQFF
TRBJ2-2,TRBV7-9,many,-,TGTGCCAGCAGTTCAGTGGCAGGGACCGGGGAGCTGTTTTTT,CASSSVAGTGELFF
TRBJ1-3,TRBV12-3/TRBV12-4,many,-,TGTGCCAGCAGTTTAGCGAGGACTGGTGGAAACACCATATATTTT,CASSLARTGGNTIYF
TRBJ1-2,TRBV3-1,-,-,TGTGCCAGCAGCCCGCTGGTAGGAGCTAACTATGGCTACACCTTC,CASSPLVGANYGYTF
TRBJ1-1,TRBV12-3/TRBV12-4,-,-,TGTGCCAGCATTTTTGGCGGTGGGGACACTGAAGCTTTCTTT,CASIFGGGDTEAFF
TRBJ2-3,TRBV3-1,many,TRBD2,TGTGCCAGCAGTCCCCCGCCCCCGGCGGGAGGGATTAGCACAGATACGCAGTATTTT,CASSPPPPAGGISTDTQYF
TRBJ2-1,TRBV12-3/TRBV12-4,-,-,TGTGCCTGCAGTATATACAATGAGCAGTTCTTC,CACSIYNEQFF
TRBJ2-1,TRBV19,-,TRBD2,TGTGCCAGTGCTACTAACTTGATAGCGGGAGTGTCTCTCGATGAGCAGTTCTTC,CASATNLIAGVSLDEQFF
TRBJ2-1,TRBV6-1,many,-,TGTGCCAGCAGGATGCTCTGGAAAGCAAACAATGAGCAGTTCTTC,CASRMLWKANNEQFF
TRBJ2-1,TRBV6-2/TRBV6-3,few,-,TGTGCCAGCAGTTACGGGGTTAGCAGAAGCTCCTACAATGAGCAGTTCTTC,CASSYGVSRSSYNEQFF
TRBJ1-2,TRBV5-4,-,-,TGTGCCAGCAGCTTGGGGGATTTCTACACCTTC,CASSLGDFYTF
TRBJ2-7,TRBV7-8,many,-,TGTGCCAGCAGCTTAGCAGAGGGGTCCTACGAGCAGTACTTC,CASSLAEGSYEQYF
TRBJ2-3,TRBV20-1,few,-,TGCAGTGCTAGACCCCCGGAGGGGGAGGATACGCAGTATTTT,CSARPPEGEDTQYF
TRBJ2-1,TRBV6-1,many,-,TGTGCCAGCAGTGACGGGGACAATTTCTACAATGAGCAGTTCTTC,CASSDGDNFYNEQFF
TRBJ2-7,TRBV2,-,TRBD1,TGTGCCAGCAGTCCTGGACAGGGACAGCAGTACTTC,CASSPGQGQQYF
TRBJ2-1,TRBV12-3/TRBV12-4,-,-,TGTGCCAGCAGTTTACAGGAGGGGGGGCTCGATGAGCAGTTCTTC,CASSLQEGGLDEQFF
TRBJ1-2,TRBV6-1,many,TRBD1,TGTGCCAGCAGTGAGAGCGAAACAGGGGGCGCAGGCTACACCTTC,CASSESETGGAGYTF
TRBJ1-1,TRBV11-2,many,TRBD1,TGTGCCAGCAGCTTCCGGACAGGGGGCCGGACTGAAGCTTTCTTT,CASSFRTGGRTEAFF
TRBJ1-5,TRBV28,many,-,TGTGCCAGCAGTTTAGGTCAGGGTGGTTACCAGCCCCAGCATTTT,CASSLGQGGYQPQHF
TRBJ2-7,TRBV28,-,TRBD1,TGTGCCACCCAGGGGTCAGGGGGAGTGCCCTACGAGCAGTACTTC,CATQGSGGVPYEQYF
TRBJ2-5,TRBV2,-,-,TGTGCCAGCAGCATTGAGGGATCCGAGACCCAGTACTTC,CASSIEGSETQYF
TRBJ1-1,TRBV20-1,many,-,TGCAGTGCTGGAGCAGGGGAGACTGAAGCTTTCTTT,CSAGAGETEAFF
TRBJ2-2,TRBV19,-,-,TGTGCCAGTAGTATAGTTTCGAACACCGGGGAGCTGTTTTTT,CASSIVSNTGELFF
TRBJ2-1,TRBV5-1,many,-,TGCGCCAGCGACGAGATCTCCTACAATGAGCAGTTCTTC,CASDEISYNEQFF
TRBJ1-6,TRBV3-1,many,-,TGTGCCAGCAGCCTGCTGTCTAATTCACCCCTCCACTTT,CASSLLSNSPLHF
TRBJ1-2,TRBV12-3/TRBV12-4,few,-,TGTGCCAGCAGTCTAGAGGGGCGGCGCTACACCTTC,CASSLEGRRYTF